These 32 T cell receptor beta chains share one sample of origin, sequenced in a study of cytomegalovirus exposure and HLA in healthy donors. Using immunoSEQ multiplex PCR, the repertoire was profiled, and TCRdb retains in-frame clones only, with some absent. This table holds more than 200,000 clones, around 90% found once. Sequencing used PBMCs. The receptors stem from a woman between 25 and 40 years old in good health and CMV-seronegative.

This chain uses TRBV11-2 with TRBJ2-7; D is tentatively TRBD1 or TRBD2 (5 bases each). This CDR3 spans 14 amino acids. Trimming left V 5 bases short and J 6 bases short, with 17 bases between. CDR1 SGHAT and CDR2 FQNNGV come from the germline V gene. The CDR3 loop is CASSPGTQRGEQYF. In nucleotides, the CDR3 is TGTGCCAGCAGCCCCGGGACGCAGAGGGGCGAGCAGTACTTC.

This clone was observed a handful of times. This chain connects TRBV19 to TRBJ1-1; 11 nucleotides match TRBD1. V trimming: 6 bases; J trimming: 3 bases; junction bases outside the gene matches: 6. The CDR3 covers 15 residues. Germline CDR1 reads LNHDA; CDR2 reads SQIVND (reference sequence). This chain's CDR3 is CASRDRGLLDTEAFF. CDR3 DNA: TGTGCCAGTAGGGACAGGGGGCTTCTCGACACTGAAGCTTTCTTT.

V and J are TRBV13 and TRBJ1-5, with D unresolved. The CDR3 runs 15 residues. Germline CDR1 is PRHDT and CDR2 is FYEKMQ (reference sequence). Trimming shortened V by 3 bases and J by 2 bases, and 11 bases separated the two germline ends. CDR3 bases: TGTGCCAGCAGCTTCGGGGTTGGGGGCAATCAGCCCCAGCATTTT. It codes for CASSFGVGGNQPQHF.

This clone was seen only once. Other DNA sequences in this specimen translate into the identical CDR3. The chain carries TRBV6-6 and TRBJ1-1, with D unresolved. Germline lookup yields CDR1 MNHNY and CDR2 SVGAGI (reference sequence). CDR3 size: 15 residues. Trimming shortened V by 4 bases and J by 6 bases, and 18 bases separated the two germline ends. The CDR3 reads CASSFSPDSASEAFF. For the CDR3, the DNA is TGTGCCAGCAGTTTCTCCCCCGATTCTGCATCTGAAGCTTTCTTT.

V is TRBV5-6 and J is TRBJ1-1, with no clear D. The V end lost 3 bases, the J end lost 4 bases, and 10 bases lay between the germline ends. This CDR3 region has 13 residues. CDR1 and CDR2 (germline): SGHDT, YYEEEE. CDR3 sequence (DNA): TGTGCCAGCAGCTACGGGGTCACCACTGAAGCTTTCTTT. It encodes CASSYGVTTEAFF. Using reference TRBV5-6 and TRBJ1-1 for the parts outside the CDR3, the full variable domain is DAGVTQSPTHLIKTRGQQVTLRCSPKSGHDTVSWYQQALGQGPQFIFQYYEEEERQRGNFPDRFSGHQFPNYSSELNVNALLLGDSALYLCASSYGVTTEAFFGQGTRLTVV.

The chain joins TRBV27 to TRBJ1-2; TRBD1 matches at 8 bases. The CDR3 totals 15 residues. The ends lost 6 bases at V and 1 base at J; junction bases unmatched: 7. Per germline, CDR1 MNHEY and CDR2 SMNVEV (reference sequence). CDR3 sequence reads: CASSPGTGVNYGYTF. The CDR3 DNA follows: TGTGCCAGCAGCCCCGGGACAGGAGTTAACTATGGCTACACCTTC.

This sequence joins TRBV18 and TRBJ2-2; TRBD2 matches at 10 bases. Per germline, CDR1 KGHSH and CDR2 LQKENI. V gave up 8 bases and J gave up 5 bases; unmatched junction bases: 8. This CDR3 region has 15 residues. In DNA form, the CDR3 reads TGTGCCAGCCAAACTAGCGGGGTCGGTACCGGGGAGCTGTTTTTT. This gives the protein CASQTSGVGTGELFF.

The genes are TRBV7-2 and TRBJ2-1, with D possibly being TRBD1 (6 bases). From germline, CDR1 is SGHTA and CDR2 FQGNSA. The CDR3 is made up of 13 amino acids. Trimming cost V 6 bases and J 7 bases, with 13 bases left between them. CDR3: CASSTLGANEQFF. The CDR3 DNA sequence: TGTGCCAGCAGTACTTTGGGGGCGAATGAGCAGTTCTTC. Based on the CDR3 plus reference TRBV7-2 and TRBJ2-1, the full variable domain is GAGVSQSPSNKVTEKGKDVELRCDPISGHTALYWYRQSLGQGLEFLIYFQGNSAPDKSGLPSDRFSAERTGGSVSTLTIQRTQQEDSAVYLCASSTLGANEQFFGPGTRLTVL.

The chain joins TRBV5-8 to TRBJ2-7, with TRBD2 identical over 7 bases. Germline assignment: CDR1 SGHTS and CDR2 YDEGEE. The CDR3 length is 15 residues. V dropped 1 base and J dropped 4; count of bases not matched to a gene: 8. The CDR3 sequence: CASSLLPSGTYEQYF. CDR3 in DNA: TGTGCCAGCAGCTTGCTTCCTAGCGGCACATACGAGCAGTACTTC.

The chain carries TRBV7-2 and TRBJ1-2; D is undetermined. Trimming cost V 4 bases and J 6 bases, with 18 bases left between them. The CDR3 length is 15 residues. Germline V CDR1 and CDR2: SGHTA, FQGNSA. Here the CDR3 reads CASSSNSGRLDGYTF. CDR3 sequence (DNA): TGTGCCAGCAGCTCGAACTCTGGGAGATTAGATGGCTACACCTTC.

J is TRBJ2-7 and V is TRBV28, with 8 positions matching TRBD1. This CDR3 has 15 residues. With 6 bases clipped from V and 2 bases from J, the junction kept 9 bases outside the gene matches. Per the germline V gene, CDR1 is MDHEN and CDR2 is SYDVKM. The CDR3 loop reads CASRPGTGPTYEQYF. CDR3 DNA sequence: TGTGCCAGCAGACCCGGGACAGGCCCAACCTACGAGCAGTACTTC.

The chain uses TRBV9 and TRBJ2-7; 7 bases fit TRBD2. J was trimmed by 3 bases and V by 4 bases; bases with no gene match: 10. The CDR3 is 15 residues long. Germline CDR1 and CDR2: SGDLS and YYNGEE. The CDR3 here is CASSSSGGSGYEQYF. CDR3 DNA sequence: TGTGCCAGCAGCTCGAGTGGCGGGAGCGGCTACGAGCAGTACTTC.

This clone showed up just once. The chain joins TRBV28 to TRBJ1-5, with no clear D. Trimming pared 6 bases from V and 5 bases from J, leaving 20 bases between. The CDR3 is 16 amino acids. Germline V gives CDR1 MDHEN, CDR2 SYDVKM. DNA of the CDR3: TGTGCCAGCAGAGTCCCAGGAAGCTTACCCGATCAGCCCCAGCATTTT. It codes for CASRVPGSLPDQPQHF.

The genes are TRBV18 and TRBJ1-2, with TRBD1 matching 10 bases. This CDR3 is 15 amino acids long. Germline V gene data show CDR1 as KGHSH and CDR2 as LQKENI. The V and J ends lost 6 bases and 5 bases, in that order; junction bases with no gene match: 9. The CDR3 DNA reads TGTGCCAGCTCGCAGGACAGGGGGTCGCTTTATGGCTACACCTTC. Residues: CASSQDRGSLYGYTF.

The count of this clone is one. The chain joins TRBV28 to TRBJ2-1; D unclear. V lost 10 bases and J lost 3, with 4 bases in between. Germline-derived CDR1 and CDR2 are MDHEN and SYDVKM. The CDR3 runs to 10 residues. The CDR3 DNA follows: TGTGCCACCGACTACAATGAGCAGTTCTTC. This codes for CATDYNEQFF. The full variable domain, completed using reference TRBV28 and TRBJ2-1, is DVKVTQSSRYLVKRTGEKVFLECVQDMDHENMFWYRQDPGLGLRLIYFSYDVKMKEKGDIPEGYSVSREKKERFSLILESASTNQTSMYLCATDYNEQFFGPGTRLTVL.

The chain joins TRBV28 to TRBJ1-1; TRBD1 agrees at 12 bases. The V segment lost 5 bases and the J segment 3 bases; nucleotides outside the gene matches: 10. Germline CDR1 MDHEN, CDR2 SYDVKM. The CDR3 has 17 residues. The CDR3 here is CASSKGQGAIMYTEAFF. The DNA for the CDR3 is TGTGCCAGCAGTAAGGGACAGGGGGCAATAATGTACACTGAAGCTTTCTTT.

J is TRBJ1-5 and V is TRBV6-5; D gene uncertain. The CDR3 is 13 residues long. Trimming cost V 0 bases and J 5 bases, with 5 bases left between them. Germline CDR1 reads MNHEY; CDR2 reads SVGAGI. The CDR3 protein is CASSYSGDQPQHF. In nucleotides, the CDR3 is TGTGCCAGCAGTTACTCCGGCGATCAGCCCCAGCATTTT.

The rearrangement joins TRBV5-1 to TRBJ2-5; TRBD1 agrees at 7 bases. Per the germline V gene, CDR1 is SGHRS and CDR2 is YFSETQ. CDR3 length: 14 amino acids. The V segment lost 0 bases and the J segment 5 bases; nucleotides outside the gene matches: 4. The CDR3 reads CASSLEIGGETQYF. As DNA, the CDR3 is TGCGCCAGCAGCTTGGAAATAGGGGGCGAGACCCAGTACTTC.

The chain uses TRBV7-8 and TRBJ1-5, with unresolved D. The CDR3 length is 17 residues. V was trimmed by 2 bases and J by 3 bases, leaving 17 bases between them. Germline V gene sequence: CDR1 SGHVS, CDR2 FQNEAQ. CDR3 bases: TGTGCCAGCAGCTTATCAAGAGGGCAACCCTACAATCAGCCCCAGCATTTT. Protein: CASSLSRGQPYNQPQHF.

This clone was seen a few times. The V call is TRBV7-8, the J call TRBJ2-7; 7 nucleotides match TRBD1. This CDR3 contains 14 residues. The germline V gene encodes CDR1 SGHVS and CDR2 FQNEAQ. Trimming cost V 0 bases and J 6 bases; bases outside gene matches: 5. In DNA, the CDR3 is TGTGCCAGCAGCTTAGCACAGGGGTTATCCGAGCAGTACTTC. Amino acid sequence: CASSLAQGLSEQYF.

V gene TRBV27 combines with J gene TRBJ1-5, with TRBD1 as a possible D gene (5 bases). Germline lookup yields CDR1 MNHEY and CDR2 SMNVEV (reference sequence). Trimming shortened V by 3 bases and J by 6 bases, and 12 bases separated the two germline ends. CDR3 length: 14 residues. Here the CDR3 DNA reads TGTGCCAGCAGTTTTGGCTCAGGGATTCAGCCCCAGCATTTT. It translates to CASSFGSGIQPQHF.

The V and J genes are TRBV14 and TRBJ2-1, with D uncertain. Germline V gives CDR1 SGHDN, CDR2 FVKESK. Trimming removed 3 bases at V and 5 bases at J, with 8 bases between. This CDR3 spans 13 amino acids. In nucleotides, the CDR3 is TGTGCCAGCAGCCACCCTGGGCACAATGAGCAGTTCTTC. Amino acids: CASSHPGHNEQFF.

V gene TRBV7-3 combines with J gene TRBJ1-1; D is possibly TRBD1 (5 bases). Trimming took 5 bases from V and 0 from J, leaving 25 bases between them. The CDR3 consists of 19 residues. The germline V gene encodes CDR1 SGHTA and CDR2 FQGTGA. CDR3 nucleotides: TGTGCCAGCAGCGCCCACTCCCCCGGGACCTCCATGATGAACACTGAAGCTTTCTTT. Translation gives CASSAHSPGTSMMNTEAFF.

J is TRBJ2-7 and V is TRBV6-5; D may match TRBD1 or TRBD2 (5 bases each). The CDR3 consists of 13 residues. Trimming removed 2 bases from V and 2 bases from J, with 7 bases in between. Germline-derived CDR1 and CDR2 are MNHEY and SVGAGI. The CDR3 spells CASSYGTTYEQYF. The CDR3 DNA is TGTGCCAGCAGTTACGGGACGACCTACGAGCAGTACTTC.

CDR3 amino acids: CASSPRQGGHEQYF. CDR3 DNA sequence: TGTGCCAGCAGCCCTCGACAGGGGGGCCACGAGCAGTACTTC. The chain joins TRBV13 to TRBJ2-7, with TRBD1 identical over 9 bases. The length of the CDR3 is 14 residues. Germline V gene sequence: CDR1 PRHDT, CDR2 FYEKMQ (reference sequence). J lost 5 bases, V lost 5 bases, and 7 bases had no gene match.

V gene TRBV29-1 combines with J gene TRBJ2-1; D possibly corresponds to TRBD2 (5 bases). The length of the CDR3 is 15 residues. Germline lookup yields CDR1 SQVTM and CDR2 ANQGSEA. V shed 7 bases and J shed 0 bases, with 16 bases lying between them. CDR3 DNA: TGCAGCGCCGCTCCGGACGAGGGCTCCTACAATGAGCAGTTCTTC. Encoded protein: CSAAPDEGSYNEQFF.

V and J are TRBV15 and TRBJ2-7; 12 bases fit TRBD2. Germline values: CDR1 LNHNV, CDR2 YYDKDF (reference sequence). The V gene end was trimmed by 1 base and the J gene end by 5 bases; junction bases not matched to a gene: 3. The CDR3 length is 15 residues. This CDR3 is CATSRGTSGDHEQYF. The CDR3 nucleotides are TGTGCCACCAGCAGAGGGACTAGCGGGGACCACGAGCAGTACTTC.

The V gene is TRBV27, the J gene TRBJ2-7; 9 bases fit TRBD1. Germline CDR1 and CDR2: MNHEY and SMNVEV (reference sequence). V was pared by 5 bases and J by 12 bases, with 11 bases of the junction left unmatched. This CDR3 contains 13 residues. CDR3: CASSPQGAPHSYF. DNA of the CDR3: TGTGCCAGCAGTCCACAGGGGGCCCCTCATTCGTACTTC.

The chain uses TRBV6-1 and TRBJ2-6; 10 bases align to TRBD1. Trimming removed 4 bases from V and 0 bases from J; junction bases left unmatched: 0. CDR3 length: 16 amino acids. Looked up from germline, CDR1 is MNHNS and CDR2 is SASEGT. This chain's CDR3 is CASSGTGGSGANVLTF. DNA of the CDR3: TGTGCCAGCAGTGGGACAGGGGGCTCTGGGGCCAACGTCCTGACTTTC.

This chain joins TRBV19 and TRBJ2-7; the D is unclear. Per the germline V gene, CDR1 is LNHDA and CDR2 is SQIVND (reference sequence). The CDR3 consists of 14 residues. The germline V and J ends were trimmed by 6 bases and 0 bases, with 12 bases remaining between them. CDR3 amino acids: CASSSGSSSYEQYF. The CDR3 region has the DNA TGTGCCAGTAGCTCCGGGTCCAGCTCCTACGAGCAGTACTTC.

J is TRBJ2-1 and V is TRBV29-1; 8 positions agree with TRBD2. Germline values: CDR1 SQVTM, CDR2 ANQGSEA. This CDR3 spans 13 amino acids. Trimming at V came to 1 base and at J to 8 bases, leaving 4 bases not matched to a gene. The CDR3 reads CSVEAGGPYEQFF. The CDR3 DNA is TGCAGCGTTGAAGCGGGAGGGCCCTATGAGCAGTTCTTC.

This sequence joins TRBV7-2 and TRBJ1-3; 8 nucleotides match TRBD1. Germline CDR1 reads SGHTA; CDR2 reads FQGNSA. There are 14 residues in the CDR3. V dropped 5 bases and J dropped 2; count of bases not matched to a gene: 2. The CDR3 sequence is CASSAQGAGNTIYF. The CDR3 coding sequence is TGTGCCAGCAGCGCACAGGGGGCTGGAAACACCATATATTTT.